A single sample is the source of the 23 T cell receptor beta chains below, sequenced in a study of T-cell reconstitution after alpha-beta-depleted transplantation in children. Preparation of the TCRbeta library involved a method that used unique molecular identifiers. One entry per CDR3 protein results from TCRdb running MiXCR on the PCR reads. The sample comprises hundreds of thousands of distinct CDR3 sequences, 13% of which are singletons, and about 0.79% rests with the top ten. The sequenced sample was PBMCs, obtained before TCRalphabeta/CD19-depleted stem cell transplant. The receptors come from a girl aged 2 to 10 with congenital amegakaryocytic thrombocytopenia, due to receive a stem cell transplant.

The chain carries TRBV10-3 and TRBJ1-2; no definite D call. Germline V gene lookup returns CDR1 ENHRY and CDR2 SYGVKD. V was pared by 0 bases and J by 10 bases, with 6 bases between. The CDR3 is 11 amino acids. CDR3 DNA sequence: TGTGCCATCAGTGAGTCGAGCCACTACACCTTC. Protein: CAISESSHYTF.

This clonotype was counted ten times or more. CDR3 nucleotides: TGTGCCAGCAGCTTGATTACAGGGGAGTCTGGAAACACCATATATTTT. Amino acid sequence: CASSLITGESGNTIYF. The chain is built from TRBV7-9 and TRBJ1-3; 7 bases align to TRBD1. CDR3 length equals 16 residues. V shed 3 bases, J shed 1 base, and the junction held 6 bases outside the gene matches. CDR1 is SEHNR, CDR2 FQNEAQ, per germline (reference sequence).

This clonotype was seen at least ten times. This chain joins TRBV20-1 and TRBJ1-2; TRBD1 agrees at 7 bases. Germline lookup yields CDR1 DFQATT and CDR2 SNEGSKA (reference sequence). This CDR3 has 14 residues. V lost 1 base to trimming and J lost 3 bases; unmatched junction nucleotides: 5. The CDR3 spells CSARGQGIYYGYTF. In DNA form, the CDR3 reads TGCAGTGCTAGAGGACAGGGAATATACTATGGCTACACCTTC.

This clonotype has at least ten counts. The V gene is TRBV7-2, the J gene TRBJ2-3; D is perhaps TRBD2 (5 bases). The CDR3 sequence is 16 residues long. With 1 base removed from V and 1 base from J, the gap between germline ends came to 12 bases. CDR1 and CDR2 from the germline V gene are SGHTA and FQGNSA. CDR3 sequence reads: CASSLVLGEGTDTQYF. As DNA, the CDR3 is TGTGCCAGCAGCTTAGTTCTGGGAGAGGGCACAGATACGCAGTATTTT.

CDR3 nucleotide sequence: TGTGCCAGCAGCTTAGTCACCGACGCTAGCGGGGGCACAGATACGCAGTATTTT. It codes for CASSLVTDASGGTDTQYF. The chain combines TRBV11-1 with TRBJ2-3; TRBD2 matches at 9 bases. Germline-derived CDR1 and CDR2 are SGHAT and FQDESV (reference sequence). CDR3 length: 18 residues. With V trimmed by 1 base and J by 1 base, 9 bases remained unmatched. The complete variable domain, with remaining parts taken from reference TRBV11-1 and TRBJ2-3, reads EAEVAQSPRYKITEKSQAVAFWCDPISGHATLYWYRQILGQGPELLVQFQDESVVDDSQLPKDRFSAERLKGVDSTLKIQPAELGDSAMYLCASSLVTDASGGTDTQYFGPGTRLTVL.

This clonotype was seen at least ten times. The chain uses TRBV29-1 and TRBJ2-3; perhaps D is TRBD1 or TRBD2 (5 bases each). Per germline, CDR1 SQVTM and CDR2 ANQGSEA. The V end was cut by 0 bases, the J end by 2 bases, with 21 bases between. This CDR3 comprises 18 residues. The CDR3 region has the DNA TGCAGCGTTGAAGATTGGGACCCCAGAGAAGTTTTCACAGATACGCAGTATTTT. Protein product: CSVEDWDPREVFTDTQYF.

In its sample, this clonotype was seen many times. The rearrangement uses TRBV5-1 and TRBJ2-3, with a tentative D call TRBD2 (6 bases). Trimming took off 0 bases at V and 0 bases at J, with 11 bases between the two ends. The CDR3 length is 16 residues. CDR1 SGHRS and CDR2 YFSETQ come from the germline V gene. The CDR3 is CASSLVAGPSTDTQYF. The DNA of the CDR3 is TGCGCCAGCAGCTTGGTCGCGGGGCCGAGCACAGATACGCAGTATTTT.

A few counts support this clonotype. This rearrangement joins TRBV29-1 to TRBJ1-4; D not certain. The CDR3 runs to 14 residues. V lost 3 bases, J lost 8 bases, and 16 bases lay in between. The germline V gene encodes CDR1 SQVTM and CDR2 ANQGSEA. The DNA of the CDR3 is TGCAGCGTTGATCTTGGTGGGTCGGGCGAAAAACTGTTTTTT. Amino acid sequence: CSVDLGGSGEKLFF.

This clonotype was observed a handful of times. Here the CDR3 reads CASSIEYSGSSGNTIYF. The CDR3 coding sequence is TGTGCCAGCAGTATAGAGTACAGCGGTAGCTCTGGAAACACCATATATTTT. The gene calls are TRBV7-6 and TRBJ1-3, with D unresolved. The CDR3 extends over 17 amino acids. V was shortened by 6 bases and J by 0 bases, with 18 bases between the two germline ends. Germline lookup yields CDR1 SGHVS and CDR2 FNYEAQ.

This clonotype was recorded a few times. The chain combines TRBV14 with TRBJ2-1, with a possible D match to TRBD2 (6 bases). Trimming removed 3 bases from V and 0 bases from J, with 18 bases in between. The CDR3 extends over 18 amino acids. Looked up from germline, CDR1 is SGHDN and CDR2 is FVKESK. CDR3 loop: CASSQFPGLLSSYNEQFF. The CDR3 DNA sequence: TGTGCCAGCAGCCAGTTTCCGGGACTCTTGAGCTCCTACAATGAGCAGTTCTTC.

This clonotype was seen more than once but under ten times. The J gene is TRBJ2-7, the V gene TRBV10-3, with D tentatively TRBD1 (5 bases). V was clipped by 7 bases and J by 3 bases, with 10 bases between them. Germline V gives CDR1 ENHRY, CDR2 SYGVKD. The CDR3 has 12 amino acids. The CDR3, as DNA: TGTGCCATCACCTCTGACAGCTACGAGCAGTACTTC. Its translation is CAITSDSYEQYF.

There are a few counts of this clonotype. An end of the junction differs from the germline gene, which may be a read error. The V gene is TRBV5-4, the J gene TRBJ2-5; TRBD1 aligns across 7 bases. The germline V gene encodes CDR1 SGHNT and CDR2 YYREEE (reference sequence). The CDR3 consists of 12 residues. CDR3 loop: CASSLDRGLGNF. The CDR3 DNA sequence: TGTGCCAGCAGCTTGGACAGGGGTTTGGGTAACTTC.

This clonotype was recorded many times. V gene TRBV7-6 combines with J gene TRBJ2-7, with no clear D. The CDR3 runs 16 residues. The germline V gene has CDR1 SGHVS and CDR2 FNYEAQ. Trimming pared 2 bases from V and 4 bases from J, leaving 18 bases between. The CDR3 sequence is CASSLSDLDSSYEQYF. CDR3 coding DNA: TGTGCCAGCAGCTTAAGTGACCTAGATTCGTCTTACGAGCAGTACTTC.

This clonotype was found many times. The chain links TRBV7-9 to TRBJ1-2, with no clear D. V gave up 1 base and J gave up 8 bases, with 8 bases separating them. This CDR3 has 12 residues. From germline, CDR1 is SEHNR and CDR2 FQNEAQ (reference sequence). Written as DNA, the CDR3 is TGTGCCAGCAGCTTAGGGACTTGGGGCTACACCTTC. Translation gives CASSLGTWGYTF.

This clonotype has a count of ten or more. The chain employs TRBV6-2 or TRBV6-3 and TRBJ2-3, with D unresolved. The CDR3 is 14 residues long. The germline V gene encodes CDR1 MNHEY and CDR2 SVGEGT. V lost 4 bases and J 0 bases, leaving 8 bases between the germline ends. The CDR3 reads CASSSRSSTDTQYF. CDR3 DNA sequence: TGTGCCAGCAGTTCAAGGTCTAGCACAGATACGCAGTATTTT.

The chain carries TRBV7-6 and TRBJ2-7; TRBD2 is a possible D gene (6 bases). Between the trimmed V and J ends, which lost 3 bases and 5 bases, there was a span of 17 bases. The germline V gene has CDR1 SGHVS and CDR2 FNYEAQ. This CDR3 is built from 15 residues. CDR3 nucleotides: TGTGCCAGCAGCTTGGTTGCGAGCGGGCTCCACGAGCAGTACTTC. This codes for CASSLVASGLHEQYF.

This clonotype was seen at least ten times. V and J are TRBV20-1 and TRBJ2-2; TRBD2 matches at 10 bases. The CDR3 sequence is 15 residues long. Germline V lookup: CDR1 DFQATT, CDR2 SNEGSKA (reference sequence). Trimming at V came to 7 bases and at J to 3 bases, leaving 8 bases not matched to a gene. This CDR3 reads CSDLPGTSDTGELFF. The CDR3 nucleotides are TGCAGTGACCTCCCGGGGACTAGCGACACCGGGGAGCTGTTTTTT.

This clonotype showed up just a few times. The rearrangement links TRBV5-1 to TRBJ2-2; 7 bases are shared with TRBD2. The ends lost 1 base at V and 4 bases at J; junction bases unmatched: 16. Germline V gene data show CDR1 as SGHRS and CDR2 as YFSETQ. This CDR3 is 19 amino acids long. CDR3 amino acids: CASSLRRREGSGLTGELFF. The CDR3 DNA reads as TGCGCCAGCAGCTTGAGGCGCAGAGAGGGTAGCGGGCTCACCGGGGAGCTGTTTTTT.

There are many counts of this clonotype. The V call is TRBV6-1, the J call TRBJ1-5; TRBD1 matches at 8 bases. The length of the CDR3 is 13 residues. The V gene end was trimmed by 6 bases and the J gene end by 5 bases; junction bases not matched to a gene: 3. CDR1 MNHNS and CDR2 SASEGT come from the germline V gene. Here the CDR3 reads CASRMTGDQPQHF. The CDR3, as DNA: TGTGCCAGCAGAATGACAGGGGATCAGCCCCAGCATTTT.

This clonotype has a count of ten or more. The chain carries TRBV10-3 and TRBJ2-7; 8 bases match TRBD2. CDR3 length: 14 amino acids. The J segment lost 3 bases and the V segment lost 10 bases, leaving 11 bases of the junction unmatched. CDR1 and CDR2 from the germline V gene are ENHRY and SYGVKD. The CDR3 DNA follows: TGTGCCAACGCTGACGGACTAGCCGACTACGAGCAGTACTTC. This codes for CANADGLADYEQYF.

This clonotype has more than one count but fewer than ten. The gene calls are TRBV2 and TRBJ2-1, with 7 bases identical to TRBD2. Unmatched junction bases numbered 8, after V lost 2 bases and J lost 4 bases. Germline CDR1 SNHLY, CDR2 FYNNEI. The CDR3 sequence is 16 residues long. The CDR3 sequence: CASSESGATLYNEQFF. Here the CDR3 DNA reads TGTGCCAGCAGTGAAAGCGGGGCGACCCTATACAATGAGCAGTTCTTC.

This clonotype was seen at least ten times. In DNA form, the CDR3 reads TGCAGCGGGGGGTGGGACAGGGCAGAAGGGGAGCAGTACTTC. This translates into CSGGWDRAEGEQYF. The chain carries TRBV29-1 and TRBJ2-7; TRBD1 matches 9 bases. The germline gives CDR1 SQVTM, CDR2 ANQGSEA. Unmatched junction bases numbered 14, after V lost 7 bases and J lost 7 bases. The CDR3 sequence is 14 residues long.

The table lists this clonotype with many counts. The rearrangement uses TRBV20-1 and TRBJ2-1, with a possible D match to TRBD2 (5 bases). Per germline, CDR1 DFQATT and CDR2 SNEGSKA (reference sequence). The CDR3 consists of 13 residues. The CDR3 is CSQPGSSYNEQFF. The CDR3 DNA reads TGCAGCCAGCCGGGGAGCTCCTACAATGAGCAGTTCTTC.